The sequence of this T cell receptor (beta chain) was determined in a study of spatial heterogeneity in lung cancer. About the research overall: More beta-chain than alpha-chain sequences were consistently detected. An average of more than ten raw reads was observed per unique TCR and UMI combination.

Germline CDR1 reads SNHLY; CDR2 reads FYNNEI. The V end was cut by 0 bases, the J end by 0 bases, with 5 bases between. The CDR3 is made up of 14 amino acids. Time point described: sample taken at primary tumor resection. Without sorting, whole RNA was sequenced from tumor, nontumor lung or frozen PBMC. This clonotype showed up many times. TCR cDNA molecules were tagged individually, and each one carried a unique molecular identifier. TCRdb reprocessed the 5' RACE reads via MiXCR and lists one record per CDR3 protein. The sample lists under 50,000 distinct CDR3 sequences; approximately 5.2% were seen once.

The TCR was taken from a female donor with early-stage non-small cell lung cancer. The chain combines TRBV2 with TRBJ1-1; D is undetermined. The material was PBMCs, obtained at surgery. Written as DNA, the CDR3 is TGTGCCAGCAGTGAAGCGGAGTTGAACACTGAAGCTTTCTTT. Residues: CASSEAELNTEAFF. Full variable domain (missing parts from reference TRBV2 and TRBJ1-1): EPEVTQTPSHQVTQMGQEVILRCVPISNHLYFYWYRQILGQKVEFLVSFYNNEISEKSEIFDDQFSVERPDGSNFTLKIRSTKLEDSAMYFCASSEAELNTEAFFGQGTRLTVV.